This T cell receptor (beta chain) was found in a study of T cell repertoires in cytomegalovirus infection. Across the whole study: Epitope selection comprised recently identified HLA-C-restricted CMV epitopes and well-studied HLA-B-restricted CMV epitopes. Public signatures in TCR beta pointed to CMV infection and matching HLA type. Study-wide results and caveats: Cumulative frequency of public TCR beta families picked out carriers of CMV plus the relevant HLA. The ex vivo response was dominated by HLA-C-restricted CMV-specific TCR beta clonotypes.

In the case of this clonotype: The antigen remains undetermined.

TCRdb reprocessed the reads via MiXCR and lists one record per CDR3 protein. The sample consists of about 480,000 distinct CDR3 sequences, 25% to 35% of them appearing once. Sequenced here: cultured PBMCs, sampled from culture after CMV antigen stimulation. The sequence came from a human donor in good health (CMV status not recorded). Some clones in this sample may be carry-over from other donors' samples.

CDR3 sequence reads: CSALSRTSRYEQFF. CDR3 DNA: TGCAGTGCTCTATCAAGGACTAGCCGGTATGAGCAGTTCTTC. V usage is TRBV20-1 and J usage is TRBJ2-1; 8 nucleotides line up with TRBD2. V was clipped by 5 bases and J by 8 bases; unmatched bases: 11. CDR1 and CDR2 (germline): DFQATT, SNEGSKA (reference sequence). The CDR3 has 14 amino acids.